The clone carrying this T cell receptor beta chain was seen once. Its antigen is not known. The V gene's germline CDR1 is LGHDT and CDR2 YNNKEL (reference sequence). V gave up 0 bases and J gave up 5 bases, with 7 bases separating them. The CDR3 is made up of 13 amino acids. This sample was included in a study of T cell responses to AZD1222 COVID-19 vaccine. Points from the study as a whole: Repertoire collection took place solely once the T cell response had peaked. Donors were chiefly white British, with a greater number of females, and clonal diversity was perhaps underestimated.

Generated by immunoSEQ multiplex PCR, the TCRdb table keeps only in-frame clones and is missing some. The data hold some 150,000 clones, with around 88% observed a single time. The sequencing here drew on peripheral blood, taken on day 0 of AZD1222 vaccination. The clonotype was recovered from an adult in good health. The chain carries TRBV3-1 (or the pseudogene TRBV3-2) and TRBJ1-2; D unresolved. DNA of the CDR3: TGTGCCAGCAGCCAAGACAGAAATTATGGCTACACCTTC. This gives the protein CASSQDRNYGYTF.